The clone carrying this TCR beta chain was counted a few times. No antigen is known for it. The CDR3 consists of 16 residues. Germline V gives CDR1 MNHNY, CDR2 SVGAGI (reference sequence). Trimming took 2 bases from V and 3 from J, leaving 11 bases between them. This record belongs to a study of T-cell memory formation after mild COVID-19. From the 5' RACE reads, TCRdb called clonotypes with MiXCR, one entry per CDR3 protein. The top ten clones hold around 13% of a sample with 430,000 or so distinct CDR3 sequences, 20% to 30% of them seen once. Study results and caveats: Pre-infection memory showed some responding clones, and this suggested that cross-reactive memory joined. Clones that contracted from day 15 to 85 were balanced CD4/CD8, while later expanders leaned CD4+.

The receptor was isolated from an adult woman who had mild COVID-19 (a few samples of this study predate the infection). Cell type and time point are not known. The chain carries TRBV6-6 and TRBJ2-6; no firm D call. Sequences were obtained from PBMCs or a T cell subset sorted from them (not recorded which). The CDR3 here is CASSYPLAGGANVLTF. CDR3 DNA: TGTGCCAGCAGTTACCCCTTAGCCGGTGGGGCCAACGTCCTGACTTTC.